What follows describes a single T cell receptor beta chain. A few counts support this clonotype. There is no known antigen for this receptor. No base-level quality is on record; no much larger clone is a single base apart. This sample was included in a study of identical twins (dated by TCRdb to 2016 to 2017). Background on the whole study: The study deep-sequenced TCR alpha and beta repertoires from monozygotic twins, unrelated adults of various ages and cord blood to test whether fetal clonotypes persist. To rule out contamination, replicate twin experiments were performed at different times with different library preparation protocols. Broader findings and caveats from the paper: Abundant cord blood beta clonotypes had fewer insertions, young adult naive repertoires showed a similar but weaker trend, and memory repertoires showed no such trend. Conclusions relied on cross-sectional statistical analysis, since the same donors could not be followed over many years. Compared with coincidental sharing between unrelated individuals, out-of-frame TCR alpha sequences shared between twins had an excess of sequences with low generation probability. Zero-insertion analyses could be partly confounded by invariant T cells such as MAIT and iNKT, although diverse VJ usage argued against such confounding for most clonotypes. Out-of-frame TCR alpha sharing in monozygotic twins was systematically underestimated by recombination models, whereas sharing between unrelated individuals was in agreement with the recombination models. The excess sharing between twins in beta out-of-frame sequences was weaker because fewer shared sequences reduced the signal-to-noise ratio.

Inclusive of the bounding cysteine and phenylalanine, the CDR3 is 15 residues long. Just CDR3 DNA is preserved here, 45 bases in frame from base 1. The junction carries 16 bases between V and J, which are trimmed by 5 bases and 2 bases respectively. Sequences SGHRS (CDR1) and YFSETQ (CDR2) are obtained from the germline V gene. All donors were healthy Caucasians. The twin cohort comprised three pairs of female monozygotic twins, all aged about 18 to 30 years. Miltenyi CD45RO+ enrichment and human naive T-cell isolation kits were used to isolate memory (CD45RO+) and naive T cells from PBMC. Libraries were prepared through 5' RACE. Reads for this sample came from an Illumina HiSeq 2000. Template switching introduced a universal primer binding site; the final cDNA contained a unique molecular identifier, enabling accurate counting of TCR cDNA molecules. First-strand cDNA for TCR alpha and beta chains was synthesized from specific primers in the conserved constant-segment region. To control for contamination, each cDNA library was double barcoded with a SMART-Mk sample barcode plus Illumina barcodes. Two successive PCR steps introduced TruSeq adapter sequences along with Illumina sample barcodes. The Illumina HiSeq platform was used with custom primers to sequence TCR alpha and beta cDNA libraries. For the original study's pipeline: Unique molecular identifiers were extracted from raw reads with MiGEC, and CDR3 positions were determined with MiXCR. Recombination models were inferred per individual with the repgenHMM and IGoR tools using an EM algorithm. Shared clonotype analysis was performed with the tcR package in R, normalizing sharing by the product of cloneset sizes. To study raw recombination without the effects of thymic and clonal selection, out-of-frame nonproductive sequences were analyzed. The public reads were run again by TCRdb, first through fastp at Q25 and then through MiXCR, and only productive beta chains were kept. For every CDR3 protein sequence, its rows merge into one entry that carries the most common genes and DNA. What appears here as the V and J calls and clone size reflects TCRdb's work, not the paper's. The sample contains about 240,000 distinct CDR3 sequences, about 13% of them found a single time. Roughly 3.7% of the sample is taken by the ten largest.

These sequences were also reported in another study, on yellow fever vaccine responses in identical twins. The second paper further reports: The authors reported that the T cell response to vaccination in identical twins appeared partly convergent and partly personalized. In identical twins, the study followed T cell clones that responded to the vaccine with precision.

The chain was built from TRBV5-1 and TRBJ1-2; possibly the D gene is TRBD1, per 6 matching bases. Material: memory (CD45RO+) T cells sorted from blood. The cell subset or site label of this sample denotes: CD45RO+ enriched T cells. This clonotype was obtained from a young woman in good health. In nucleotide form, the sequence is TGCGCCAGCAGGGGGGCCGGGACATCAAACTATGGCTACACCTTC. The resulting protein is CASRGAGTSNYGYTF.